A single sample gave rise to the 5 T cell receptor beta chains below, sequenced in a study of CD8 T cells in Susac syndrome. An amount of RNA that ranged from about 0.45 to 1 ug was reverse transcribed with random hexamers. MiXCR, run by TCRdb on the immunoSEQ multiplex PCR reads, gives a single entry per CDR3 protein. The table records approximately 190,000 distinct CDR3 sequences, 95% of them present only once. Specimen: CD8+ T cells from PBMCs. The receptors were sampled from a human donor with Susac syndrome.

The genes are TRBV20-1 and TRBJ2-7, with 9 bases identical to TRBD1. Germline CDR1 and CDR2: DFQATT and SNEGSKA (reference sequence). Trimming took 3 bases from V and 5 from J; bases not matched to a gene: 8. The CDR3 has 14 amino acids. DNA of the CDR3: TGCAGTGCTAGCAGGGCACAGGGGGCAGACGAGCAGTACTTC. This gives the protein CSASRAQGADEQYF.

The sample holds one count of this clonotype. The chain carries TRBV25-1 and TRBJ2-5; D gene ambiguous. This CDR3 spans 13 amino acids. Germline V gives CDR1 MGHDK, CDR2 SYGVNS. Trimming pared 1 base from V and 2 bases from J, leaving 5 bases between. The CDR3 loop reads CASSESGQETQYF. The CDR3 DNA is TGTGCCAGCAGTGAATCCGGGCAAGAGACCCAGTACTTC.

The chain recombines TRBV6-5 with TRBJ2-7; tentative D call: TRBD1 (6 bases). The V gene's germline CDR1 is MNHEY and CDR2 SVGAGI. CDR3 length equals 14 residues. Trimming pared 4 bases from V and 0 bases from J, leaving 10 bases between. The DNA for the CDR3 is TGTGCCAGCAGTTTAACAGGGAGCTCCTACGAGCAGTACTTC. Translation: CASSLTGSSYEQYF.

V usage is TRBV29-1 and J usage is TRBJ2-6; maybe TRBD1 (6 bases). The V end lost 2 bases, the J end lost 0 bases, and 11 bases lay between the germline ends. The CDR3 consists of 16 residues. The germline V gene encodes CDR1 SQVTM and CDR2 ANQGSEA. The CDR3 here is CSVELGQLSGANVLTF. CDR3 coding DNA: TGCAGCGTTGAATTAGGACAGCTCTCTGGGGCCAACGTCCTGACTTTC.

This clonotype has only one observation. The chain carries TRBV6-1 and TRBJ2-1, with TRBD2 matching over 12 bases. The V gene's germline CDR1 is MNHNS and CDR2 SASEGT. J was trimmed by 4 bases and V by 6 bases; bases with no gene match: 7. CDR3 length: 16 amino acids. This chain's CDR3 is CASSRRGLAGYNEQFF. The CDR3 DNA follows: TGTGCCAGCAGCAGGAGGGGACTAGCGGGTTACAATGAGCAGTTCTTC.